This T cell receptor beta chain was identified in a study of shared clonotypes between healthy human individuals. Study summary: Three plates were used per donor for CD4 naive, three for CD4 memory, two for CD8 naive and one for CD8 memory.

For this clone: This sample includes further DNA sequences coding for the same CDR3.

Sorted-subset replicate PCR reactions contained roughly 190 ng DNA, corresponding to about 30,000 T cell genomes. The table came from immunoSEQ multiplex PCR; TCRdb's copy has only in-frame clones and leaves some out. The repertoire has approximately 700,000 clones, 60% to 75% of them found once; the top ten carry under 2%. Sequenced input: memory CD4+ T cells sorted from blood. Subset: CD45RA-negative fraction. This clonotype was obtained from a woman aged 25-40 years in good health.

Here the CDR3 reads CASSPQGATGELFF. CDR3 in DNA: TGTGCCAGCTCACCACAGGGCGCCACCGGGGAGCTGTTTTTT. The chain is built from TRBV18 and TRBJ2-2, with unresolved D. This CDR3 contains 14 residues. The V end lost 1 base, the J end lost 4 bases, and 7 bases lay between the germline ends. Germline CDR1 reads KGHSH; CDR2 reads LQKENI. Based on the CDR3 plus reference TRBV18 and TRBJ2-2, the full variable domain is NAGVMQNPRHLVRRRGQEARLRCSPMKGHSHVYWYRQLPEEGLKFMVYLQKENIIDESGMPKERFSAEFPKEGPSILRIQQVVRGDSAAYFCASSPQGATGELFFGEGSRLTVL.